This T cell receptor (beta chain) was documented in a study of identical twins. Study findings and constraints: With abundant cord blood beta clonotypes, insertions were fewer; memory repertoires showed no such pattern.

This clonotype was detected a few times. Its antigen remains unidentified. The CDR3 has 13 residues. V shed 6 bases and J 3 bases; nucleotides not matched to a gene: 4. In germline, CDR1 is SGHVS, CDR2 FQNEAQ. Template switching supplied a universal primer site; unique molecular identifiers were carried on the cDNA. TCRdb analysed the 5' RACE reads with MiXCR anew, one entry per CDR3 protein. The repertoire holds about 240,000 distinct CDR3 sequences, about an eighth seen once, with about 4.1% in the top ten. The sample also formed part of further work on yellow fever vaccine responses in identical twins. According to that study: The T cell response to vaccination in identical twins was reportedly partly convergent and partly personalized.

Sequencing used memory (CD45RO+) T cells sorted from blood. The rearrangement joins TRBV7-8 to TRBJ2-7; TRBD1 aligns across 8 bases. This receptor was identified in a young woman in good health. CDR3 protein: CASRKGQGYEQYF. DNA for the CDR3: TGTGCCAGCAGGAAAGGACAGGGCTACGAGCAGTACTTC. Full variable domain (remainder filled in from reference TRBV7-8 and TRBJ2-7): GAGVSQSPRYKVAKRGQDVALRCDPISGHVSLFWYQQALGQGPEFLTYFQNEAQLDKSGLPSDRFFAERPEGSVSTLKIQRTQQEDSAVYLCASRKGQGYEQYFGPGTRLTVT.